This T cell receptor beta chain appears in the sequencing data of a study of blood T cell repertoires in COVID-19. The CDR3 spans 13 residues. V was pared by 7 bases and J by 5 bases, with 5 bases of the junction left unmatched. The germline CDR1 and CDR2 sequences are MNHEY and SVGAGI. Per the study methods: Counts of nucleated cells, estimated from reference gene primer amplification, were obtained. Profiling relied on immunoSEQ multiplex PCR, and the TCRdb table lists in-frame clones only, not all of them. V and J calls and clone size come straight from that table; D and trimming were deduced from the DNA. The table lists under 300,000 clones, roughly 90% of them singletons.

The V and J genes are TRBV6-5 and TRBJ1-1; 9 bases align to TRBD1. Material: peripheral blood. This receptor was identified in a man in his sixties who had recovered from COVID-19. The CDR3 DNA is TGTGCCAGCATAAGACAGGGGGGAACTGAAGCTTTCTTT. Protein product: CASIRQGGTEAFF.